The 20 T cell receptor beta chains below come from one sample, sequenced in a study of cytomegalovirus exposure and HLA in healthy donors. Primers included in the PCR were 60 Vbeta and 13 Jbeta primers. Sequencing was performed with immunoSEQ multiplex PCR; in TCRdb, only in-frame clones are kept and a portion is missing. The sample lists 250,000 to 350,000 clones, more than 80% occurring once. Sequences were obtained from PBMCs. The source is a middle-aged man in good health and CMV-seropositive.

The genes are TRBV4-1 and TRBJ1-6; possible D gene TRBD1, 5 bases. Germline assignment: CDR1 MGHRA and CDR2 YSYEKL. CDR3 length equals 17 residues. The V gene lost 3 bases and the J gene lost 13 bases, with 25 bases spanning the gap. The CDR3 sequence: CASSQGGLLIEHRPLHF. The CDR3 region has the DNA TGCGCCAGCAGCCAGGGGGGACTCCTAATCGAACATAGGCCCCTCCACTTT.

This clone was counted a single time. This rearrangement joins TRBV10-3 to TRBJ2-7; perhaps TRBD1 as D (6 bases). This CDR3 is 13 amino acids long. Trimming took off 4 bases at V and 3 bases at J, with 10 bases between the two ends. The germline gives CDR1 ENHRY, CDR2 SYGVKD. CDR3 DNA sequence: TGTGCCATCAGTGGCGGACAGTTCTACGAGCAGTACTTC. As protein: CAISGGQFYEQYF.

This chain joins TRBV7-8 and TRBJ1-5; D perhaps matches TRBD1 (5 bases). This CDR3 is built from 14 residues. With 0 bases removed from V and 12 bases from J, the gap between germline ends came to 15 bases. The germline V gene encodes CDR1 SGHVS and CDR2 FQNEAQ. The CDR3 here is CASSLALRDSVQHF. CDR3 sequence (DNA): TGTGCCAGCAGCTTAGCCCTCCGGGACTCGGTCCAGCATTTT. Full variable domain (rest looked up from reference TRBV7-8 and TRBJ1-5): GAGVSQSPRYKVAKRGQDVALRCDPISGHVSLFWYQQALGQGPEFLTYFQNEAQLDKSGLPSDRFFAERPEGSVSTLKIQRTQQEDSAVYLCASSLALRDSVQHFGDGTRLSIL.

This clone was seen a few times. The chain links TRBV28 to TRBJ1-1, with 8 bases that match TRBD1. V gave up 4 bases and J gave up 1 base; unmatched junction bases: 11. This CDR3 has 17 residues. Germline V gene lookup returns CDR1 MDHEN and CDR2 SYDVKM. CDR3 DNA: TGTGCCAGCAGTTCCCCCGGGACAGGACGTCGGAACACTGAAGCTTTCTTT. Its translation is CASSSPGTGRRNTEAFF.

The chain couples TRBV18 to TRBJ2-3; D perhaps matches TRBD1 (6 bases). This CDR3 has 14 amino acids. Trimming removed 4 bases from V and 4 bases from J, with 12 bases in between. Germline V gene data show CDR1 as KGHSH and CDR2 as LQKENI. Written as DNA, the CDR3 is TGTGCCAGCTCACAAGAATCAGGGGCAGATACGCAGTATTTT. It translates to CASSQESGADTQYF.

The gene calls are TRBV6-7 and TRBJ2-5; D ambiguous. The J call is doubtful: the DNA matches TRBJ2-7 better. Being an ORF, TRBV6-7 has a function that is uncertain. The CDR3 is 13 amino acids. CDR3 protein: CASSYPNSYEQYF. The CDR3 bases are TGTGCCAGCAGTTACCCGAATTCTTACGAGCAGTACTTC.

The chain carries TRBV4-3 and TRBJ1-3; D is unclear. Per germline, CDR1 LGHNA and CDR2 YSLEER. V lost 0 bases and J 4 bases, leaving 4 bases between the germline ends. This CDR3 is built from 13 residues. The CDR3 region has the DNA TGCGCCAGCAGCCAAGACTTGGGAAACACCATATATTTT. Its translation is CASSQDLGNTIYF.

A single count supports this clone. V is TRBV29-1 and J is TRBJ2-7; TRBD2 is a possible D gene (6 bases). Trimming pared 6 bases from V and 3 bases from J, leaving 18 bases between. The CDR3 length is 14 residues. Germline CDR1 SQVTM, CDR2 ANQGSEA. The CDR3 spells CSVAPGLENYEQYF. CDR3 in DNA: TGCAGCGTGGCTCCGGGACTGGAGAACTACGAGCAGTACTTC.

In regard to this clone: Other DNA sequences in the sample encode the same CDR3. This chain joins TRBV7-2 and TRBJ2-1; D may be TRBD2 (7 bases). V was trimmed by 0 bases and J by 4 bases, leaving 10 bases between them. The CDR3 extends over 15 amino acids. Looked up from germline, CDR1 is SGHTA and CDR2 is FQGNSA. CDR3 in amino acids: CASSLAGGAYNEQFF. CDR3 nucleotide sequence: TGTGCCAGCAGCTTAGCGGGGGGGGCGTACAATGAGCAGTTCTTC.

This clone was seen once. The chain is built from TRBV27 and TRBJ1-2; 7 bases line up with TRBD1. This CDR3 is 14 amino acids long. Germline V gene sequence: CDR1 MNHEY, CDR2 SMNVEV (reference sequence). V was clipped by 4 bases and J by 3 bases; unmatched bases: 5. The CDR3 DNA reads as TGTGCCAGCAGTTATAGTACAGGGGACTATGGCTACACCTTC. Encoded protein: CASSYSTGDYGYTF.

CDR3 bases: TGTGCCAGCAGCGACCTAACCGGACAGGGGGCGGCTAATGAAAAACTGTTTTTT. It codes for CASSDLTGQGAANEKLFF. The V gene is TRBV4-2, the J gene TRBJ1-4, with 11 bases lining up with TRBD1. The CDR3 totals 18 residues. The germline V gene has CDR1 LGHNA and CDR2 YNFKEQ. The ends lost 5 bases at V and 3 bases at J; junction bases unmatched: 11.

The chain has TRBV9 and TRBJ2-2; TRBD2 agrees at 9 bases. CDR1 and CDR2 from the germline V gene are SGDLS and YYNGEE. V lost 0 bases and J lost 6; bases outside the gene matches: 6. The CDR3 runs to 16 residues. CDR3 residues: CASSVGVAGEPGELFF. DNA for the CDR3: TGTGCCAGCAGCGTAGGAGTAGCGGGAGAGCCCGGGGAGCTGTTTTTT.

The V call is TRBV6-6, the J call TRBJ2-7; 7 nucleotides agree with TRBD2. CDR1 is MNHNY, CDR2 SVGAGI, per germline (reference sequence). With V trimmed by 5 bases and J by 1 base, 5 bases remained unmatched. The CDR3 runs to 14 residues. The CDR3 DNA is TGTGCCAGCAGTCATCTAGCGGAGTCCTACGAGCAGTACTTC. Translating it yields CASSHLAESYEQYF.

The V call is TRBV5-6, the J call TRBJ1-5, with 8 bases matching TRBD1. Germline V gives CDR1 SGHDT, CDR2 YYEEEE. This CDR3 has 14 residues. Losses at the gene ends were 4 bases for V and 6 bases for J; bases not matched to a gene: 6. CDR3 DNA: TGTGCCAGCAGCCTAGGACAGGGCGCTCAGCCCCAGCATTTT. It yields the protein CASSLGQGAQPQHF.

The rearrangement uses TRBV6-5 and TRBJ2-1, with 8 bases identical to TRBD2. The CDR3 contains 15 residues. Per germline, CDR1 MNHEY and CDR2 SVGAGI. Trimming at V came to 5 bases and at J to 3 bases, leaving 6 bases not matched to a gene. CDR3 residues: CASSKLAANYNEQFF. The CDR3 region has the DNA TGTGCCAGCAGTAAACTAGCGGCCAACTACAATGAGCAGTTCTTC.

This rearrangement joins TRBV10-3 to TRBJ1-3, with 7 bases fitting TRBD1. Unmatched junction bases numbered 7, after V lost 5 bases and J lost 0 bases. This CDR3 region has 16 residues. Looked up from germline, CDR1 is ENHRY and CDR2 is SYGVKD. Written as DNA, the CDR3 is TGTGCCATCAGTAAATGGACAGGAGCCTCTGGAAACACCATATATTTT. Translation gives CAISKWTGASGNTIYF.

The chain recombines TRBV7-8 with TRBJ2-7; 7 nucleotides match TRBD1. Unmatched junction bases numbered 9, after V lost 5 bases and J lost 2 bases. Germline lookup yields CDR1 SGHVS and CDR2 FQNEAQ. CDR3 length: 15 residues. The CDR3 DNA follows: TGTGCCAGCAGCCAAATGACAGGGACCACCTACGAGCAGTACTTC. This gives the protein CASSQMTGTTYEQYF.

The chain employs TRBV5-1 and TRBJ2-5; TRBD2 matches 13 bases. V dropped 0 bases and J dropped 2; count of bases not matched to a gene: 4. The V gene's germline CDR1 is SGHRS and CDR2 YFSETQ. The CDR3 totals 17 residues. CDR3 bases: TGCGCCAGCAGCTTGGGGGGGACTAGCGGGGCTCAAGAGACCCAGTACTTC. Protein product: CASSLGGTSGAQETQYF. Full variable domain (rest looked up from reference TRBV5-1 and TRBJ2-5): KAGVTQTPRYLIKTRGQQVTLSCSPISGHRSVSWYQQTPGQGLQFLFEYFSETQRNKGNFPGRFSGRQFSNSRSEMNVSTLELGDSALYLCASSLGGTSGAQETQYFGPGTRLLVL.

The rearrangement links TRBV6-5 to TRBJ2-5; 15 nucleotides agree with TRBD2. Germline CDR1 MNHEY, CDR2 SVGAGI. This CDR3 region has 15 residues. J was trimmed by 4 bases and V by 6 bases; bases with no gene match: 3. The CDR3 DNA sequence: TGTGCCAGCAGGCCGGGACTAGCGGGAGGAGAGACCCAGTACTTC. It translates to CASRPGLAGGETQYF.

V gene TRBV12-5 combines with J gene TRBJ1-2; no reliable D call. Between the trimmed V and J ends, which lost 7 bases and 0 bases, there was a span of 6 bases. The CDR3 consists of 12 residues. Germline lookup yields CDR1 LGHNT and CDR2 FRNRAP. The CDR3 DNA sequence: TGTGCTAGTGCCGGGGCTAACTATGGCTACACCTTC. It yields the protein CASAGANYGYTF.